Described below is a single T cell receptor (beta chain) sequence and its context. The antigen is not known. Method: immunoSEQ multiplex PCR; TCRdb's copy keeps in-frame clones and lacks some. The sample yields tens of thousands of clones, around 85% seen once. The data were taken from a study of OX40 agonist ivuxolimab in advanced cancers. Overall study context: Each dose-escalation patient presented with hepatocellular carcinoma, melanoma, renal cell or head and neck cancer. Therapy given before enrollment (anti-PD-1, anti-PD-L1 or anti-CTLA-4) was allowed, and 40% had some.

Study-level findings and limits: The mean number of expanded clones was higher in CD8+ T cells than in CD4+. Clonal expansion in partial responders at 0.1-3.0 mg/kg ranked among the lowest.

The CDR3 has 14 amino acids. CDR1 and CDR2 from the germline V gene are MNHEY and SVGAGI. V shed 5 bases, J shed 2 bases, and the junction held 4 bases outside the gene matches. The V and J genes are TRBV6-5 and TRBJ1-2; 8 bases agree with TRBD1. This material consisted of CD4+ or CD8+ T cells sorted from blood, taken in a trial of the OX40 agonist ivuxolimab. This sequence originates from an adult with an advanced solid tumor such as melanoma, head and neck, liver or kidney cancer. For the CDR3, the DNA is TGTGCCAGCAGTGCTCGACAGGGGAACTATGGCTACACCTTC. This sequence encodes CASSARQGNYGYTF.